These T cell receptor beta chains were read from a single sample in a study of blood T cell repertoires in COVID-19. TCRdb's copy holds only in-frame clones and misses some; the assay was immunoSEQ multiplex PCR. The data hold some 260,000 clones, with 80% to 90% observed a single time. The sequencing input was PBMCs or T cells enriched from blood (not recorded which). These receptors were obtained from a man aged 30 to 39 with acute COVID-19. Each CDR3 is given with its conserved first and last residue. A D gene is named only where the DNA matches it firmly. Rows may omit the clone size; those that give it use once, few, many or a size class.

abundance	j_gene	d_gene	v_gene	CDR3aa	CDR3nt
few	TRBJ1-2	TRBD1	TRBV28	CASSSYTGVYGYTF	TGTGCCAGCAGTTCCTACACAGGGGTCTATGGCTACACCTTC
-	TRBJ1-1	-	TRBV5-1	CASSLGLRWTEAFF	TGCGCCAGCAGCTTGGGTCTCCGGTGGACTGAAGCTTTCTTT
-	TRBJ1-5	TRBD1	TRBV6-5	CASRSQGATQPQHF	TGTGCCAGCAGGTCCCAGGGGGCGACCCAGCCCCAGCATTTT
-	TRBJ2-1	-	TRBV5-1	CASSLELTVNEQFF	TGTGCCAGCAGCTTGGAATTGACAGTTAATGAGCAGTTCTTC
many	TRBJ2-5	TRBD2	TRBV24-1	CATSDTSVHRGWETQYF	TGTGCCACCAGTGATACTAGCGTCCATCGAGGGTGGGAGACCCAGTACTTC
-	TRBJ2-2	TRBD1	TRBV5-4	CASSLNNRGLAGELFF	TGTGCCAGCAGCTTGAATAACAGGGGGTTGGCCGGGGAGCTGTTTTTT
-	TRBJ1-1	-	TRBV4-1	CASSPYYRQLNTEAFF	TGCGCCAGCAGCCCCTACTACCGACAGTTGAACACTGAAGCTTTCTTT
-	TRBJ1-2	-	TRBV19	CASGGGGNYGYTF	TGTGCCAGTGGGGGAGGTGGTAACTATGGCTACACCTTC
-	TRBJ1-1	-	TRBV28	CASTLLTEAFF	TGTGCCAGCACCCTTCTGACTGAAGCTTTCTTT
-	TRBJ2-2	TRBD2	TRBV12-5	CASGPSRTSGTGELFF	TGTGCTAGTGGTCCCTCCCGGACTAGCGGGACCGGGGAGCTGTTTTTT
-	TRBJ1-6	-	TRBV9	CASSVSVFPSSPLHF	TGTGCCAGCAGCGTCTCCGTATTTCCCTCTTCACCCCTCCACTTT
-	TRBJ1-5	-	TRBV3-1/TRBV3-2	CASSQDLNQPQHF	TGTGCCAGCAGCCAAGACCTAAATCAGCCCCAGCATTTT
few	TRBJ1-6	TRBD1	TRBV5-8	CASRPSGTGALKALHF	TGTGCCAGCAGGCCCTCCGGGACAGGGGCCCTTAAGGCCCTCCACTTT
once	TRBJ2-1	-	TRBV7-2	CASSLIVASYNEQFF	TGTGCCAGCAGCTTAATAGTAGCCTCCTACAATGAGCAGTTCTTC
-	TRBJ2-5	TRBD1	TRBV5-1	CASSFTGTGGSVTQYF	TGCGCCAGCAGCTTCACCGGGACAGGGGGCAGCGTGACCCAGTACTTC
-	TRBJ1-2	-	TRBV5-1	CASSLAGTERLRGYTF	TGCGCCAGCAGCTTGGCCGGTACGGAGAGGTTGCGTGGCTACACCTTC
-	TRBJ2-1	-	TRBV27	CASSLFPGTASLQGQFF	TGTGCCAGCAGTTTATTTCCGGGAACAGCCTCCCTACAGGGGCAGTTCTTC
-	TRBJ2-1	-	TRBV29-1	CSVEDRNEQFF	TGCAGCGTTGAAGACAGGAATGAGCAGTTCTTC
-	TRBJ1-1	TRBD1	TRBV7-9	CASSWDSRTAFF	TGTGCCAGCAGTTGGGACAGTCGGACAGCTTTCTTT
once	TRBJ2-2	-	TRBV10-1	CASSRRNSNTGELFF	TGCGCCAGCAGTAGAAGAAACTCGAACACCGGGGAGCTGTTTTTT
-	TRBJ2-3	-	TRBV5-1	CASSPQPSSTDTQYF	TGCGCCAGCAGCCCACAGCCCAGTAGCACAGATACGCAGTATTTT
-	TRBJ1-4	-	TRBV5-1	CASSLDGQKGHLFF	TGTGCCAGCAGCTTGGACGGACAAAAGGGCCATCTGTTTTTT
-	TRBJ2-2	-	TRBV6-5	CASRSAGELFF	TGTGCCAGCAGAAGCGCCGGGGAGCTGTTTTTT
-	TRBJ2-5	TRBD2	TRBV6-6	CASTQASGAETQYF	TGTGCCAGCACCCAGGCTAGCGGGGCGGAGACCCAGTACTTC
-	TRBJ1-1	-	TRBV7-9	CASSPSLNTEAFF	TGTGCCAGCAGCCCCTCTTTGAACACTGAAGCTTTCTTT
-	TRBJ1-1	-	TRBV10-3	CAISRQDLNTEAFF	TGTGCCATCAGTAGACAGGACCTGAACACTGAAGCTTTCTTT
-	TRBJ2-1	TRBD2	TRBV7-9	CASSLERGGRNEQFF	TGTGCCAGCAGCTTAGAGCGGGGGGGCCGAAATGAGCAGTTCTTC
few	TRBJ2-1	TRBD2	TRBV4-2	CASSQDSGGSYNEQFF	TGTGCCAGCAGCCAAGATAGCGGGGGCTCCTACAATGAGCAGTTCTTC
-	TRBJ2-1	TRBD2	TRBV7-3	CASSAQREGVNNEQFF	TGTGCCAGCAGTGCGCAGCGGGAGGGTGTAAACAATGAGCAGTTCTTC
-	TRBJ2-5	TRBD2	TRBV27	CASSQPGLAEETQYF	TGTGCCAGCAGCCAACCGGGACTAGCTGAAGAGACCCAGTACTTC
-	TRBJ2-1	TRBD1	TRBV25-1	CASSEDRGVNEQFF	TGTGCCAGCAGTGAGGACAGGGGGGTCAATGAGCAGTTCTTC
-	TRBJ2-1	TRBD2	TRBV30	CAWRIRASGSLGQQFF	TGTGCCTGGCGTATCAGGGCTAGCGGGAGTCTGGGCCAGCAGTTCTTC
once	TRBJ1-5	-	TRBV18	CASSLPLSPQHF	TGTGCCAGCTCCCTACCCTTATCGCCCCAGCATTTT
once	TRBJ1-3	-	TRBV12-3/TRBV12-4	CASRELRNTIYF	TGTGCCAGCAGGGAGCTCCGGAACACCATATATTTT
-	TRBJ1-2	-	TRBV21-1	CASCTGPSGKGQGYTF	TGTGCCAGCTGCACCGGGCCCTCGGGTAAGGGGCAAGGCTACACCTTC
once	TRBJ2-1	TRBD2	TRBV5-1	CASSASSGREYNEQFF	TGTGCCAGCAGCGCTTCTAGCGGGAGGGAATACAATGAGCAGTTCTTC
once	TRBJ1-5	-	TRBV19	CASSIDPSEPQHF	TGTGCCAGTAGTATAGACCCCTCAGAGCCCCAGCATTTT
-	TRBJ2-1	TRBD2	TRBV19	CASSIVRTSDNEQFF	TGTGCCAGTAGTATAGTCCGGACTAGCGACAATGAGCAGTTCTTC
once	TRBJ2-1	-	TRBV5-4	CASSYRRRDEQFF	TGTGCCAGCAGCTACCGACGGAGGGATGAGCAGTTCTTC
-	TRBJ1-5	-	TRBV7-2	CASRAHLGSLQPQHF	TGTGCCAGCAGAGCACACTTGGGGAGTTTACAGCCCCAGCATTTT
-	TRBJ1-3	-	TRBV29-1	CSVVLSGNTIYF	TGCAGCGTTGTCCTTTCGGGAAACACCATATATTTT
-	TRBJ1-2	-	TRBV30	CAWRGGHLALGYTF	TGTGCCTGGAGGGGAGGACATTTGGCGCTCGGCTACACCTTC
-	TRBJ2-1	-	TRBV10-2	CASSERQQQFF	TGCGCCAGCAGTGAGCGACAGCAACAGTTCTTC
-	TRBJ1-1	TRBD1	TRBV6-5	CASSRDRANTEAFF	TGTGCCAGCAGTCGGGACAGGGCGAACACTGAAGCTTTCTTT
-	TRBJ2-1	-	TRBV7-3	CASRRGPQNEQFF	TGTGCCAGCAGGAGAGGGCCTCAGAATGAGCAGTTCTTC
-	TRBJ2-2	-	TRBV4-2	CASSEEVLASANTGELFF	TGTGCCAGCAGCGAAGAGGTACTCGCCTCGGCGAACACCGGGGAGCTGTTTTTT
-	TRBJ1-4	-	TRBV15	CATSTSTTNEKLFF	TGTGCCACCAGCACCAGTACAACTAATGAAAAACTGTTTTTT
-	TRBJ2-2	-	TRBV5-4	CASSLSNGNTGELFF	TGTGCCAGCAGCTTGTCGAACGGGAACACCGGGGAGCTGTTTTTT
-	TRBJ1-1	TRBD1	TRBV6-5	CASDPGTAIEAFF	TGTGCCAGCGACCCCGGGACAGCGATTGAAGCTTTCTTT
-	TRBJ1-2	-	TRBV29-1	CSADHKGRNYGYTF	TGCAGCGCTGACCACAAGGGGCGTAACTATGGCTACACCTTC
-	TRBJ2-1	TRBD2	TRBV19	CASSMAGTGGLDEQFF	TGTGCCAGTAGTATGGCAGGGACGGGGGGACTGGATGAGCAGTTCTTC
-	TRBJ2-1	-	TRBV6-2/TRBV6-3	CASSYDISEQFF	TGTGCCAGCAGTTACGATATTAGTGAGCAGTTCTTC
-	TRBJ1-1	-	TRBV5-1	CASSLPNTGNTEAFF	TGCGCCAGCAGCTTACCCAATACAGGGAACACTGAAGCTTTCTTT
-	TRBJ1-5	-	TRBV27	CASSLFGRPNQPQHF	TGTGCCAGCAGTTTGTTCGGCAGGCCCAATCAGCCCCAGCATTTT
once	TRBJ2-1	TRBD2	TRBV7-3	CASSLRLAEYNEQFF	TGTGCCAGCAGCTTAAGACTAGCGGAATACAATGAGCAGTTCTTC
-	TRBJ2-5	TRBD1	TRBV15	CATTPQGQGLRETQYF	TGTGCCACCACCCCGCAAGGACAGGGGTTACGTGAGACCCAGTACTTC
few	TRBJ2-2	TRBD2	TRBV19	CASCGGLGAGELFF	TGTGCCAGTTGCGGGGGGCTGGGCGCCGGGGAGCTGTTTTTT
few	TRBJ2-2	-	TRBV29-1	CSVEDLAVGELFF	TGCAGCGTTGAAGACCTCGCGGTCGGGGAGCTGTTTTTT